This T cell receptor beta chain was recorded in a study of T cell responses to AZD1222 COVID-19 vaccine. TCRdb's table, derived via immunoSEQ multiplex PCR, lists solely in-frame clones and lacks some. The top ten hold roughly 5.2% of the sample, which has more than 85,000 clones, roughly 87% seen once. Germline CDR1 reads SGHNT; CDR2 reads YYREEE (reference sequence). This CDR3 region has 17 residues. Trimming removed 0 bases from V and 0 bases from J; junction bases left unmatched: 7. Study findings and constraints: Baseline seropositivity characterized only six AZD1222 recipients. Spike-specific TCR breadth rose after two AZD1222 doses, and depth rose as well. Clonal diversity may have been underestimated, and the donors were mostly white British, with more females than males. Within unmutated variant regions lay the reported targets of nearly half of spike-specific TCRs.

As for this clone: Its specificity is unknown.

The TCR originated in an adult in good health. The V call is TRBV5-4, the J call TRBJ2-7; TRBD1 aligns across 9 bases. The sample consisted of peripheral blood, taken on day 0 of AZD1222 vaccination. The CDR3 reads CASSLGRGQGYSYEQYF. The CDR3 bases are TGTGCCAGCAGCTTGGGGCGGGGACAGGGCTACTCCTACGAGCAGTACTTC. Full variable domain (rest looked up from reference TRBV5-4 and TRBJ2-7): ETGVTQSPTHLIKTRGQQVTLRCSSQSGHNTVSWYQQALGQGPQFIFQYYREEENGRGNFPPRFSGLQFPNYSSELNVNALELDDSALYLCASSLGRGQGYSYEQYFGPGTRLTVT.